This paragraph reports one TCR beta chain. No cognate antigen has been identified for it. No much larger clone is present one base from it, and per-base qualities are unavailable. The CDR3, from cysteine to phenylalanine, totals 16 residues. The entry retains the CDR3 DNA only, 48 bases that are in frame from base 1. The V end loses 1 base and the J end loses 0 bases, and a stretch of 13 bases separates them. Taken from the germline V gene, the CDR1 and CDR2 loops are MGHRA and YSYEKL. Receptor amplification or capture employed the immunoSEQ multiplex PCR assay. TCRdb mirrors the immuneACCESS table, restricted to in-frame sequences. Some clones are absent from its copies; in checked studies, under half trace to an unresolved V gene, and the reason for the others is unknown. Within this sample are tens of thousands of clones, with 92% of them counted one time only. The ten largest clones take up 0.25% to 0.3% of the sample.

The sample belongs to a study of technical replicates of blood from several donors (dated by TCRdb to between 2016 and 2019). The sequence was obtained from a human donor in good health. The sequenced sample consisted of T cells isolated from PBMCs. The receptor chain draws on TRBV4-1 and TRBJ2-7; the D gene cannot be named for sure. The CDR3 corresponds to CASSQARSLSSYEQYF. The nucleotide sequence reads TGCGCCAGCAGCCAAGCGCGAAGTCTAAGCTCCTACGAGCAGTACTTC.